The rows below give T cell receptor beta chains drawn from one sample of a study of CD8+CD57+ T cells in acquired aplastic anemia. TCRdb passed the reads through MiXCR, listing each CDR3 protein once. The table lists a few hundred thousand distinct CDR3 sequences, 56% of them singletons. Specimen: sorted CD4+, CD8+, or CD8+CD57+ T cells (not recorded which) from PBMCs. The receptors here all came from a human donor with severe aplastic anemia or a healthy control (not recorded which). CDR3s include the opening cysteine and the closing phenylalanine or tryptophan. The D gene is left open where the match is weak. Size values are once, few and many counts, or a class for expanded clones, and some rows have none.

TGTGCCAGCTACAGCGGGGCTTCCTACGAGCAGTACTTC,CASYSGASYEQYF,TRBD2,-,TRBJ2-7,TRBV2
TGTGCCAGCACCACAGAGGTGGGGGCGGTAACTGAAGCTTTCTTT,CASTTEVGAVTEAFF,-,-,TRBJ1-1,TRBV18
TGTGCCAGCAGCTTGAATCCCGGGATGAACACTGAAGCTTTCTTT,CASSLNPGMNTEAFF,-,many,TRBJ1-1,TRBV5-6
TGTGCCAGCAGCTTAGAGGGACAGGGATTCGAGCAGTACTTC,CASSLEGQGFEQYF,TRBD1,many,TRBJ2-7,TRBV7-9
TGTGCCAGCAGTTCGGTGTCCGGAAATGAGCAGTTCTTC,CASSSVSGNEQFF,-,-,TRBJ2-1,TRBV12-3/TRBV12-4
TGTGCCAGTAGCGGGAAGGGACGGAGCGACTACGAGCAGTACTTC,CASSGKGRSDYEQYF,-,-,TRBJ2-7,TRBV19
TGTGCCAGCAGCCCAAGGACTAGCGGGGGGGAGACCCAGTACTTC,CASSPRTSGGETQYF,TRBD2,-,TRBJ2-5,TRBV7-2
TGTGCCAGCAGCTTTCGTGACAGGGTTTTACGCGGCACCGGGGAGCTGTTTTTT,CASSFRDRVLRGTGELFF,TRBD1,-,TRBJ2-2,TRBV7-2
TGTGCCAGCAGTGAACTCCCTTCCTCCTACAATGAGCAGTTCTTC,CASSELPSSYNEQFF,-,few,TRBJ2-1,TRBV2
TGTGCCAGCGGACAGGCGACACATCAGCCCCAGCATTTT,CASGQATHQPQHF,TRBD1,-,TRBJ1-5,TRBV7-8
TGTGCCAGCAGCTTAGGGGACACCTACGAGCAGTACTTC,CASSLGDTYEQYF,-,few,TRBJ2-7,TRBV7-7
TGTGCCAGCAGCTCGACAGGGTACGAGCAGTTCTTC,CASSSTGYEQFF,TRBD1,-,TRBJ2-1,TRBV7-9
TGTGCCAGCAGTTACACGGCCGGTGTGGGCAATCAGCCCCAGCATTTT,CASSYTAGVGNQPQHF,-,-,TRBJ1-5,TRBV11-1
TGCAGTGTGACCGGGACTAGCGGGGGGTATTGGGACGAGCAGTACTTC,CSVTGTSGGYWDEQYF,TRBD2,many,TRBJ2-7,TRBV20-1
TGTGCCAGCAGTAGACAGGGGGGGTACGAGCAGTACTTC,CASSRQGGYEQYF,TRBD1,-,TRBJ2-7,TRBV12-3/TRBV12-4
TGTGCCAGCGCACCCAAGGGTCGGACTGAGCAGTACTTC,CASAPKGRTEQYF,-,many,TRBJ2-7,TRBV6-5
TGCGCCAGCAATCTCGCGACAGGGGCTAAATTCTTC,CASNLATGAKFF,TRBD1,-,TRBJ2-1,TRBV5-1
TGTGCCAGCAGCTTATTCGCCTACGAGCAGCACTTC,CASSLFAYEQHF,-,-,TRBJ2-7,TRBV7-8
TGTGCCACCGGCAGCGGGCCCACAGATACGCAGTATTTT,CATGSGPTDTQYF,-,-,TRBJ2-3,TRBV24-1
TGCGCCAGCAGCTTGGTAAGGGAAGAGCAGTACTTC,CASSLVREEQYF,-,-,TRBJ2-7,TRBV5-1
TGCAGTGCTAGGGTTCCGGGACAGGGCGGCTATGGCTACACCTTC,CSARVPGQGGYGYTF,TRBD1,-,TRBJ1-2,TRBV20-1
TGTGCCAGCAGTGGAAATTCGCTTTATCAGCCCCAGCATTTT,CASSGNSLYQPQHF,-,-,TRBJ1-5,TRBV2
TGTGCCAGCACCGAACGGCACAGCCTCTCTGGAAACACCATATATTTT,CASTERHSLSGNTIYF,-,many,TRBJ1-3,TRBV2
TGTGCCAGCAGCTTAGGGGGGACTAGCGGGGTCTATGAGCAGTTCTTC,CASSLGGTSGVYEQFF,TRBD2,many,TRBJ2-1,TRBV5-4